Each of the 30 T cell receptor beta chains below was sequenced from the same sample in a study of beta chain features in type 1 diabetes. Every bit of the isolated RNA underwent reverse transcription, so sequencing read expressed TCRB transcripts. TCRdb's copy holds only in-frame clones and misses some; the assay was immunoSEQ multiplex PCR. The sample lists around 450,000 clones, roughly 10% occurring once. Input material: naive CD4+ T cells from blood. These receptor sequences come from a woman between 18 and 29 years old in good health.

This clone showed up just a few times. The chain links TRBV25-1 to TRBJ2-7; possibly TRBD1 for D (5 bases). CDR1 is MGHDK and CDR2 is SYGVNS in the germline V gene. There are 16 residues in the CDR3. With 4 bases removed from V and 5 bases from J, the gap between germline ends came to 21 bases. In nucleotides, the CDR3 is TGTGCCAGCAGTGGGTTGGAGTTCTGGGGCTTTAACGAGCAGTACTTC. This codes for CASSGLEFWGFNEQYF.

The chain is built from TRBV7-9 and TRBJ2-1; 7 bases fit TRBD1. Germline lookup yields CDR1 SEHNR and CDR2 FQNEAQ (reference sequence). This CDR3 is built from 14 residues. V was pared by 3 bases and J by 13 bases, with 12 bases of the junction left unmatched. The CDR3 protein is CASSLSTGAVSQFF. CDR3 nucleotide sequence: TGTGCCAGCAGCTTGTCCACAGGGGCCGTTTCACAGTTCTTC.

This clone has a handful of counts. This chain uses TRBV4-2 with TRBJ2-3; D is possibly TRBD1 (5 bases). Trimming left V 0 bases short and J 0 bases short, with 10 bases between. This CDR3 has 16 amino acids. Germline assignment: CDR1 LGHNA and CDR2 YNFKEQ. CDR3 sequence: CASSQDLQGSTDTQYF. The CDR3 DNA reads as TGTGCCAGCAGCCAAGATCTGCAGGGTAGCACAGATACGCAGTATTTT.

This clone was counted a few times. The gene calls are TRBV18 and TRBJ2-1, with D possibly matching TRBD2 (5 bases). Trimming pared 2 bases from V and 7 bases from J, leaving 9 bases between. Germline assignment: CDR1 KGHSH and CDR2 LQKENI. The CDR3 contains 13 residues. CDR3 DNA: TGTGCCAGCTCACCATCGTTAGCGAATGAGCAGTTCTTC. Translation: CASSPSLANEQFF.

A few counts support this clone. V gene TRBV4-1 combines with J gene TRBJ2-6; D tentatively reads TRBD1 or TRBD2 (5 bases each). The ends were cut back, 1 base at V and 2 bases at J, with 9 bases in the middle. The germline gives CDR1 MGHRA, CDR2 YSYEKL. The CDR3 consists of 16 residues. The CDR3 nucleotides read TGCGCCAGCAGCCAAGCCGGGACGGCTGGGGCCAACGTCCTGACTTTC. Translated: CASSQAGTAGANVLTF.

The CDR3 DNA reads TGTGCCAGCAGCGCCCTAGGACCCGGGGCCACAGATACGCAGTATTTT. This encodes CASSALGPGATDTQYF. This sequence joins TRBV9 and TRBJ2-3; D tentatively reads TRBD1 or TRBD2 (5 bases each). The germline V gene has CDR1 SGDLS and CDR2 YYNGEE. CDR3 size: 16 residues. The ends were cut back, 3 bases at V and 2 bases at J, with 16 bases in the middle.

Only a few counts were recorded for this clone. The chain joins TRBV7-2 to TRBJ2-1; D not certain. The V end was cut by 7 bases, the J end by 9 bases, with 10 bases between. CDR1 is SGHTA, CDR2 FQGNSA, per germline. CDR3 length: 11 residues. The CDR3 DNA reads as TGTGCCAGCACCTCGGGCCCTGAGCAGTTCTTC. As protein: CASTSGPEQFF.

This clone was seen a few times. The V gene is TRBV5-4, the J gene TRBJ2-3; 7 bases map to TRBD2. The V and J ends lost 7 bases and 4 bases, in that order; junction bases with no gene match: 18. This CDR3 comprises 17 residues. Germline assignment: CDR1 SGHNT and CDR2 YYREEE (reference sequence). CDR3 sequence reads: CASSPRPYESGADTQYF. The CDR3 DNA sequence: TGTGCCAGCTCACCTCGGCCATACGAAAGCGGGGCAGATACGCAGTATTTT.

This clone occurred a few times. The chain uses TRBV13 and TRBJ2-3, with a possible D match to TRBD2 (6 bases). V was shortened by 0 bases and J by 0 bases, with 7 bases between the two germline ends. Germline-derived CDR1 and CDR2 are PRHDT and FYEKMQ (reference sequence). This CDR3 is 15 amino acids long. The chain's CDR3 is CASSLGAGSTDTQYF. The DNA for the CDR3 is TGTGCCAGCAGCTTAGGGGCGGGGAGCACAGATACGCAGTATTTT.

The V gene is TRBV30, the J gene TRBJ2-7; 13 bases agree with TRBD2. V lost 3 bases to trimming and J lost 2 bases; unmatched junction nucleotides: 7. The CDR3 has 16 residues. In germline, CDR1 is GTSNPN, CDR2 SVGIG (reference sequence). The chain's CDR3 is CAWRQLAGGTTYEQYF. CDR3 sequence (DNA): TGTGCCTGGAGGCAACTAGCGGGGGGGACAACCTACGAGCAGTACTTC.

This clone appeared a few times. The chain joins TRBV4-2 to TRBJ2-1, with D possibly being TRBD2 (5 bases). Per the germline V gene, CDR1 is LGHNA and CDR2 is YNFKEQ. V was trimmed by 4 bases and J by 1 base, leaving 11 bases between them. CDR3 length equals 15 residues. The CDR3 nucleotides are TGTGCCAGCAGCCTGACACTAGAATCCTACAATGAGCAGTTCTTC. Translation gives CASSLTLESYNEQFF.

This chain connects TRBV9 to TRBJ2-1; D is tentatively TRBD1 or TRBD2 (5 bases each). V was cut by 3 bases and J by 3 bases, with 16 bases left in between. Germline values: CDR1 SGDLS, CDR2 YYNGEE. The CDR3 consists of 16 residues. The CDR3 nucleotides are TGTGCCAGCAGCGGACACGAGGGGCCCTTCTACAATGAGCAGTTCTTC. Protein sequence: CASSGHEGPFYNEQFF. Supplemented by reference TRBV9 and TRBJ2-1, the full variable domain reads DSGVTQTPKHLITATGQRVTLRCSPRSGDLSVYWYQQSLDQGLQFLIQYYNGEERAKGNILERFSAQQFPDLHSELNLSSLELGDSALYFCASSGHEGPFYNEQFFGPGTRLTVL.

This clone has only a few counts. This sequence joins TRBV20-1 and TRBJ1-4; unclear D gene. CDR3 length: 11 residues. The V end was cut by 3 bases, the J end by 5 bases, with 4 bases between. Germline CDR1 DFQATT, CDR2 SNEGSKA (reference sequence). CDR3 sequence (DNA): TGCAGTGCTAGTTGGAATGAAAAACTGTTTTTT. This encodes CSASWNEKLFF.

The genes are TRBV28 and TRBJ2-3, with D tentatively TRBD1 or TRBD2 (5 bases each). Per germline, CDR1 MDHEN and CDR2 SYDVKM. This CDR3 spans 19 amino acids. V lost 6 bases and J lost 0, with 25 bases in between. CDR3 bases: TGTGCCAGCAGGCCCTATGTGGGGGACGACCGGGCTAGCACAGATACGCAGTATTTT. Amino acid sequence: CASRPYVGDDRASTDTQYF.

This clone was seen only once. The CDR3 DNA follows: TGTGCCAGCAGTTATGACAGGATGCATGTGCGCAATGAGCAGTTCTTC. Translating gives CASSYDRMHVRNEQFF. The chain carries TRBV27 and TRBJ2-1, with a weak D call TRBD1 (6 bases). V lost 4 bases to trimming and J lost 6 bases, with 19 bases between them. Germline V gene data show CDR1 as MNHEY and CDR2 as SMNVEV (reference sequence). This CDR3 is 16 amino acids long.

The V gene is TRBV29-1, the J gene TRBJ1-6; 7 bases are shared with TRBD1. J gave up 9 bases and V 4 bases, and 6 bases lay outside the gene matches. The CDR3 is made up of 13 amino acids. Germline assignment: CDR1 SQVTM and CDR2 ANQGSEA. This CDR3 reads CSVGQGQGSPLHF. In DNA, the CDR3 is TGCAGCGTTGGACAGGGCCAGGGTTCACCCCTCCACTTT. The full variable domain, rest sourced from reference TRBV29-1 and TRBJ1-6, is SAVISQKPSRDICQRGTSLTIQCQVDSQVTMMFWYRQQPGQSLTLIATANQGSEATYESGFVIDKFPISRPNLTFSTLTVSNMSPEDSSIYLCSVGQGQGSPLHFGNGTRLTVT.

Here the CDR3 DNA reads TGTGCCAGCAGCCAGGGACTAGCGGGAGTAAACGAGCAGTACTTC. Its translation: CASSQGLAGVNEQYF. The chain couples TRBV4-2 to TRBJ2-7; TRBD2 matches at 14 bases. With V trimmed by 3 bases and J by 5 bases, 3 bases remained unmatched. The CDR3 runs 15 residues. The germline gives CDR1 LGHNA, CDR2 YNFKEQ.

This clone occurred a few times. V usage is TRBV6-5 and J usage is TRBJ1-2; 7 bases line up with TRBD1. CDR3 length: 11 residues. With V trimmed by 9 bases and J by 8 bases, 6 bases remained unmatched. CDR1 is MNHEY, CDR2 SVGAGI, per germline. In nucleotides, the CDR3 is TGTGCCAGTTACAGGGGTCACGGCTACACCTTC. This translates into CASYRGHGYTF.

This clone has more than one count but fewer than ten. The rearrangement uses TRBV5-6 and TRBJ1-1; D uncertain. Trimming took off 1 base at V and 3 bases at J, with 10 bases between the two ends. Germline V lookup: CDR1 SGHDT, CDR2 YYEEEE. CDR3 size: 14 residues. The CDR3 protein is CASSLRVRDTEAFF. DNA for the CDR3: TGTGCCAGCAGCTTGCGGGTGAGGGACACTGAAGCTTTCTTT.

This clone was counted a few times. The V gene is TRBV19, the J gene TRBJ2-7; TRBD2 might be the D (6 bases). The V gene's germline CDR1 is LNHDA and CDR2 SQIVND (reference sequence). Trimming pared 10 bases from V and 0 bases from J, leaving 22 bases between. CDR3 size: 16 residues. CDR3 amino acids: CATTASRGVSSYEQYF. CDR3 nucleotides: TGTGCCACCACGGCATCGCGCGGGGTGAGCTCCTACGAGCAGTACTTC.

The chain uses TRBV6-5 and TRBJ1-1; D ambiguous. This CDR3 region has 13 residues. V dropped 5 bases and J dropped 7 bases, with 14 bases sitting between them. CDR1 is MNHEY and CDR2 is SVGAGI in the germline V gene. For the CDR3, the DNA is TGTGCCAGCAGTCGGACCGATAGTGGTGAAGCTTTCTTT. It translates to CASSRTDSGEAFF.

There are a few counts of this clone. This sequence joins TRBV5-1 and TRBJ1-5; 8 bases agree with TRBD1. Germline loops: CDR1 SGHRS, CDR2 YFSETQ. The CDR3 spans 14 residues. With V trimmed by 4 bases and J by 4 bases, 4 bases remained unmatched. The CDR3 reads CASSAGQGNQPQHF. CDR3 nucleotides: TGCGCCAGCAGCGCCGGACAGGGTAATCAGCCCCAGCATTTT.

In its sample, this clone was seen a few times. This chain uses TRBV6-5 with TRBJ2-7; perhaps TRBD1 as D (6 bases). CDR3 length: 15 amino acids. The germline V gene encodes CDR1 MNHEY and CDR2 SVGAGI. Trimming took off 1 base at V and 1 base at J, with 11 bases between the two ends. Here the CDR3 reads CASSYYGDTSYEQYF. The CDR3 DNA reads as TGTGCCAGCAGTTACTACGGGGACACATCCTACGAGCAGTACTTC.

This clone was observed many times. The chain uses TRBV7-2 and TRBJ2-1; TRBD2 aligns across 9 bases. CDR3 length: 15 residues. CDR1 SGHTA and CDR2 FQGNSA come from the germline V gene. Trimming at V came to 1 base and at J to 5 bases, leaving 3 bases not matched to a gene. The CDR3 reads CASSLEIAGDNEQFF. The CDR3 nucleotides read TGTGCCAGCAGCTTAGAAATAGCGGGGGACAATGAGCAGTTCTTC.

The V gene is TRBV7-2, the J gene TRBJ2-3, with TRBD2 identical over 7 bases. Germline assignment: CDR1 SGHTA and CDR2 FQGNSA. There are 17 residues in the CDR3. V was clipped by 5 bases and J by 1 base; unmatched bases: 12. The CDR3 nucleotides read TGTGCCAGCAGCCCGAGAGCGGGATCCGCTGGCACAGATACGCAGTATTTT. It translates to CASSPRAGSAGTDTQYF.

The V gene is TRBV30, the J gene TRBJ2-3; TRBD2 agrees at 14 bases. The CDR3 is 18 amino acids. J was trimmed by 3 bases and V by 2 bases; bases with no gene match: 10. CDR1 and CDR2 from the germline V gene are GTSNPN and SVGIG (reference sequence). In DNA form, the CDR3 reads TGTGCCTGGAGTTCCTCTCGGACTAGCGGGAGGAGGACAGATACGCAGTATTTT. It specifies CAWSSSRTSGRRTDTQYF.

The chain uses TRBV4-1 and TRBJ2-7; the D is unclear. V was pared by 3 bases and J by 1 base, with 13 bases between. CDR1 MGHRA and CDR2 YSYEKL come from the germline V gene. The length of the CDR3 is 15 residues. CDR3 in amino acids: CASSQMPESSYEQYV. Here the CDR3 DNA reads TGCGCCAGCAGCCAGATGCCAGAATCTTCCTACGAGCAGTACGTC.

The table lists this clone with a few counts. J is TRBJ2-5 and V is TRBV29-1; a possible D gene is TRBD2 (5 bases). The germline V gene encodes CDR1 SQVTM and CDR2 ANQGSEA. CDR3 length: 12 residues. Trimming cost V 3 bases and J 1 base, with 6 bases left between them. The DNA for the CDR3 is TGCAGCGTTGATGGACTCCAAGAGACCCAGTACTTC. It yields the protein CSVDGLQETQYF. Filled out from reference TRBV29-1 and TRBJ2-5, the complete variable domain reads SAVISQKPSRDICQRGTSLTIQCQVDSQVTMMFWYRQQPGQSLTLIATANQGSEATYESGFVIDKFPISRPNLTFSTLTVSNMSPEDSSIYLCSVDGLQETQYFGPGTRLLVL.

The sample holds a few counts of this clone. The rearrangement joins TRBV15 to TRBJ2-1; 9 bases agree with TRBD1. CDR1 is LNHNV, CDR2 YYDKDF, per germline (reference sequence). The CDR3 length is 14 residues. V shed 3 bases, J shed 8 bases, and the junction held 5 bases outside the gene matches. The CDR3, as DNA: TGTGCCACCAGCAGCAGACAGGGGGGCGATGAGCAGTTCTTC. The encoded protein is CATSSRQGGDEQFF.

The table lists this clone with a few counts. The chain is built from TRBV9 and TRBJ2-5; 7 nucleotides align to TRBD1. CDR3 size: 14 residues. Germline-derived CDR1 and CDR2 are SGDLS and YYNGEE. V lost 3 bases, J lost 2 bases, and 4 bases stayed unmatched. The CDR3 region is CASSGTGLQETQYF. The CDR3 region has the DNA TGTGCCAGCAGCGGGACAGGCCTTCAAGAGACCCAGTACTTC.